This T cell receptor (beta chain) comes out of a study of OX40 agonist ivuxolimab in advanced cancers. Study-wide context: Six ivuxolimab dose levels, 0.01 to 10 mg/kg, were given intravenously every 2 weeks. Study-wide findings and caveats: The average count of expanded clones was higher among CD8+ T cells than among CD4+. In the expanded peripheral T cells, antigen specificity was never determined.

Concerning this clone itself: Its antigen is not known.

The repertoire was sequenced with immunoSEQ multiplex PCR; TCRdb's copy has only in-frame clones and lacks some. The data hold more than 60,000 clones, with roughly 81% observed a single time. V lost 4 bases to trimming and J lost 6 bases, with 10 bases between them. The CDR3 length is 13 residues. In germline, CDR1 is MNHNS, CDR2 SASEGT. This sample comprised CD4+ or CD8+ T cells sorted from blood, obtained in a trial of the OX40 agonist ivuxolimab. The chain combines TRBV6-1 with TRBJ1-5, with D tentatively TRBD1 (6 bases). The origin of this receptor is an adult with an advanced solid tumor such as melanoma, head and neck, liver or kidney cancer. The CDR3, as DNA: TGTGCCAGCAGTGGAAGGGGGAGTCAGCCCCAGCATTTT. It is translated as CASSGRGSQPQHF.